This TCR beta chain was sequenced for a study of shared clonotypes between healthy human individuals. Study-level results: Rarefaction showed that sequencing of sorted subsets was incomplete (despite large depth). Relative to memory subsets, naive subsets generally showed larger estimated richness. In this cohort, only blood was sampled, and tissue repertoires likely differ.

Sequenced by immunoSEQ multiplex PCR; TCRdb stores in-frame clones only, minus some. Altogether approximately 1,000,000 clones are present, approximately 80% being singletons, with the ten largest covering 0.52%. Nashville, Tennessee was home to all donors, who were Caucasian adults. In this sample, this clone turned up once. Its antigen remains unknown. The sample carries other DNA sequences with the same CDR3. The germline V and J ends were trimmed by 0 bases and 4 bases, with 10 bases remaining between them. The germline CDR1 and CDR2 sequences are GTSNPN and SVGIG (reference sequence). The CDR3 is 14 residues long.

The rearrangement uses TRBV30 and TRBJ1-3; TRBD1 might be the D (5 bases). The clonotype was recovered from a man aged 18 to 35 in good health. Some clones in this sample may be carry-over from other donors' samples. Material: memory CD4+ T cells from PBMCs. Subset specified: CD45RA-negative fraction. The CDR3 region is CAWSVGAIGNTIYF. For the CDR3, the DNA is TGTGCCTGGAGTGTAGGGGCAATCGGAAACACCATATATTTT.